Below, 2 T cell receptor beta chains from the same sample are listed, as sequenced in a study of beta chain features in type 1 diabetes. The whole isolated RNA underwent reverse transcription, so sequencing captured expressed TCRB transcripts. The repertoire was sequenced with immunoSEQ multiplex PCR; TCRdb's copy has only in-frame clones and lacks some. This repertoire shows around 360,000 clones, 10% to 15% found once; its top ten account for 0.0085% to 0.012%. General study points: There was a moderate but significant shortening of TCRB CDR3s in all four CD4+ subsets of Type 1 diabetes patients.

Antigen specificity for these receptors is unknown. The sequencing sample was made of naive CD4+ T cells from blood. These receptor sequences come from a woman aged 18-29 years with type 1 diabetes.

The chain carries TRBV7-3 and TRBJ1-5; unclear D gene. V lost 3 bases and J lost 2, with 14 bases in between. Per the germline V gene, CDR1 is SGHTA and CDR2 is FQGTGA. This CDR3 comprises 16 residues. The CDR3 loop is CASSFNGPGGNQPQHF. CDR3 sequence (DNA): TGTGCCAGCAGCTTCAACGGCCCGGGAGGCAATCAGCCCCAGCATTTT.

This chain connects TRBV5-1 to TRBJ2-7; possible D gene TRBD1, 6 bases. The CDR3 length is 14 residues. CDR1 is SGHRS and CDR2 is YFSETQ in the germline V gene. V lost 4 bases to trimming and J lost 2 bases, with 13 bases between them. This CDR3 reads CASSQGHQTYEQYF. CDR3 bases: TGCGCCAGCAGCCAGGGACATCAGACCTACGAGCAGTACTTC.